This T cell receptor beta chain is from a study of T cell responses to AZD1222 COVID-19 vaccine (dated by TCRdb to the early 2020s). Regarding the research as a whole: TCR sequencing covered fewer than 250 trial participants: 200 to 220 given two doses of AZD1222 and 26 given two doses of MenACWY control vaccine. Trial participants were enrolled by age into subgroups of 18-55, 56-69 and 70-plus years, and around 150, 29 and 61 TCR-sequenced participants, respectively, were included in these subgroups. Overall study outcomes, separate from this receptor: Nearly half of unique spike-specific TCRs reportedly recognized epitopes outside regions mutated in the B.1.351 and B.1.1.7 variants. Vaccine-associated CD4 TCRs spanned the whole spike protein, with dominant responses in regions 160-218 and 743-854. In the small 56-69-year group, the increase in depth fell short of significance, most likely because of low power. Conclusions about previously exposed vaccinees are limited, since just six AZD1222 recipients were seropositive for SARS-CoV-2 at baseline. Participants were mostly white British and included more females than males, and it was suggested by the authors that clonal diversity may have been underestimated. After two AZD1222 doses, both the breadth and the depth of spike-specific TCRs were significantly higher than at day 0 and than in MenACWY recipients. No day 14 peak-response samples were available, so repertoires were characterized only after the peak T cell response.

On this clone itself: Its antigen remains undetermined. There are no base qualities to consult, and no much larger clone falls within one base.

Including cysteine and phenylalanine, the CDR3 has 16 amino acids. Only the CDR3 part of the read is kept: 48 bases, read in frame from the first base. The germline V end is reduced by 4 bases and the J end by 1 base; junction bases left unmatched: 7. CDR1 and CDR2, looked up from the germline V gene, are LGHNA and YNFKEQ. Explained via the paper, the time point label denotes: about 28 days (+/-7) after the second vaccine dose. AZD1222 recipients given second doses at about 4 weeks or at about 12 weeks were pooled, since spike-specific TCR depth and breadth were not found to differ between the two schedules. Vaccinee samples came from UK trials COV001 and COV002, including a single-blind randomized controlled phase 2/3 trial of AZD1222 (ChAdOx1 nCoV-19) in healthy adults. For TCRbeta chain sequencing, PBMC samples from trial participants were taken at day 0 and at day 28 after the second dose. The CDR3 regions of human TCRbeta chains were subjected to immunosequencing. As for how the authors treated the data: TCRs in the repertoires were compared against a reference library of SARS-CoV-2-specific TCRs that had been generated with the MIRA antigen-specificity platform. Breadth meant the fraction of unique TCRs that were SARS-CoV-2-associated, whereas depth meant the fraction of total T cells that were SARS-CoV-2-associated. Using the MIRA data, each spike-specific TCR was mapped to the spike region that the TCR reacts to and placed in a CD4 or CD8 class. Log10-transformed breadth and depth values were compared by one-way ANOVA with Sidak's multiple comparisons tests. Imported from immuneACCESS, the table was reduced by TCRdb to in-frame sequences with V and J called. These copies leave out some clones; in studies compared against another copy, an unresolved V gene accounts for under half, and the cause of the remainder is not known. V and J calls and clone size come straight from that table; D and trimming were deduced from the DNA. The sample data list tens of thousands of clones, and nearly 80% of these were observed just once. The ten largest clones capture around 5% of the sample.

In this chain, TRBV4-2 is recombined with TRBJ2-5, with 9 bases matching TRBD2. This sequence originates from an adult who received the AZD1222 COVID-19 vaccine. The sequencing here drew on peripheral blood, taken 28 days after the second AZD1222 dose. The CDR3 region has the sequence CASSPGASGAQETQYF. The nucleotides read TGTGCCAGCAGCCCAGGAGCTAGCGGGGCCCAAGAGACCCAGTACTTC.